These 14 T cell receptor beta chains were sequenced from one sample in a study of blood T cell repertoires in COVID-19. The table came from immunoSEQ multiplex PCR; TCRdb's copy has only in-frame clones and leaves some out. The sample includes over 300,000 clones, around 91% seen only once; the top ten take 6.5% to 7%. Input material: peripheral blood. These receptors were collected from a man aged 18 to 29 with active or convalescent COVID-19.

The chain employs TRBV5-1 and TRBJ2-1; 11 nucleotides line up with TRBD2. This CDR3 is 14 amino acids long. CDR1 SGHRS and CDR2 YFSETQ come from the germline V gene. V gave up 5 bases and J gave up 8 bases; unmatched junction bases: 6. As DNA, the CDR3 is TGCGCCAGCAGAACTAGCGGGAGCCCCCATGAGCAGTTCTTC. It yields the protein CASRTSGSPHEQFF.

This clone was detected once. The chain links TRBV3-1 (or the pseudogene TRBV3-2) to TRBJ2-7; TRBD2 matches at 10 bases. V lost 4 bases and J lost 1; bases outside the gene matches: 7. The CDR3 has 16 residues. Germline assignment: CDR1 LGHDT and CDR2 YNNKEL (reference sequence). CDR3 DNA: TGTGCCAGCAGCCTTACCCTAGCGGGAGTATCCTACGAGCAGTACTTC. Its protein product is CASSLTLAGVSYEQYF.

The chain couples TRBV5-6 to TRBJ2-3; 8 bases line up with TRBD2. This CDR3 comprises 15 residues. With V trimmed by 4 bases and J by 4 bases, 8 bases remained unmatched. Germline values: CDR1 SGHDT, CDR2 YYEEEE. The DNA for the CDR3 is TGTGCCAGCAGCACTAGCGGAAAGAAGGCAGATACGCAGTATTTT. This codes for CASSTSGKKADTQYF. Full variable domain (outside the CDR3, taken from reference TRBV5-6 and TRBJ2-3): DAGVTQSPTHLIKTRGQQVTLRCSPKSGHDTVSWYQQALGQGPQFIFQYYEEEERQRGNFPDRFSGHQFPNYSSELNVNALLLGDSALYLCASSTSGKKADTQYFGPGTRLTVL.

This clone was picked up one time. This chain links TRBV4-1 with TRBJ2-1; 9 nucleotides align to TRBD2. J gave up 9 bases and V 0 bases, and 12 bases lay outside the gene matches. There are 17 residues in the CDR3. Germline lookup yields CDR1 MGHRA and CDR2 YSYEKL. In DNA, the CDR3 is TGCGCCAGCAGCCAAGATCGACTAGCGGAGGCTTCTATTGAGCAGTTCTTC. This codes for CASSQDRLAEASIEQFF.

J is TRBJ2-5 and V is TRBV10-3; 12 bases are shared with TRBD2. The length of the CDR3 is 16 residues. V was pared by 6 bases and J by 0 bases, with 5 bases of the junction left unmatched. Germline CDR1 is ENHRY and CDR2 is SYGVKD. The DNA of the CDR3 is TGTGCCATCAGCCGCGGACTAGCGGGGAACCAAGAGACCCAGTACTTC. As protein: CAISRGLAGNQETQYF.

This clone has just one count. The chain uses TRBV6-2 or TRBV6-3 and TRBJ1-5; D may be TRBD1 (6 bases). The V and J ends lost 2 bases and 1 base respectively, with 9 bases between them. This CDR3 comprises 15 residues. CDR1 MNHEY and CDR2 SVGEGT come from the germline V gene. CDR3 sequence reads: CASSYGGASNQPQHF. The CDR3 coding sequence is TGTGCCAGCAGTTACGGGGGCGCGAGCAATCAGCCCCAGCATTTT.

The chain is built from TRBV6-5 and TRBJ2-7; TRBD2 agrees at 8 bases. J was trimmed by 7 bases and V by 4 bases; bases with no gene match: 12. In germline, CDR1 is MNHEY, CDR2 SVGAGI. The CDR3 is 15 residues long. As DNA, the CDR3 is TGTGCCAGCAGTTCGACTAGCGCATCTCTCGGGGAGCAGTACTTC. This translates into CASSSTSASLGEQYF.

V is TRBV29-1 and J is TRBJ2-3, with D unresolved. V was trimmed by 0 bases and J by 2 bases, leaving 6 bases between them. Germline V gene sequence: CDR1 SQVTM, CDR2 ANQGSEA. This CDR3 contains 13 residues. The CDR3 sequence is CSVEETYTDTQYF. The DNA of the CDR3 is TGCAGCGTTGAAGAGACTTACACAGATACGCAGTATTTT.

This chain connects TRBV15 to TRBJ1-1; D might be TRBD1 (6 bases). Germline-derived CDR1 and CDR2 are LNHNV and YYDKDF (reference sequence). The CDR3 runs 15 residues. V lost 0 bases and J 0 bases, leaving 8 bases between the germline ends. In nucleotides, the CDR3 is TGTGCCACCAGCAGAGACACAGGGCTGAACACTGAAGCTTTCTTT. Amino acid sequence: CATSRDTGLNTEAFF.

The chain is built from TRBV15 and TRBJ2-1; 7 bases are shared with TRBD2. Germline V gene lookup returns CDR1 LNHNV and CDR2 YYDKDF (reference sequence). J was trimmed by 4 bases and V by 8 bases; bases with no gene match: 5. CDR3 length equals 13 residues. CDR3 sequence reads: CATRPSGYNEQFF. The CDR3 region has the DNA TGTGCCACCCGTCCTAGCGGATACAATGAGCAGTTCTTC.

V gene TRBV4-3 combines with J gene TRBJ2-7, with TRBD1 as a possible D gene (5 bases). The V end was cut by 1 base, the J end by 0 bases, with 10 bases between. The germline gives CDR1 LGHNA, CDR2 YSLEER. The CDR3 covers 15 residues. The CDR3 coding sequence is TGCGCCAGCAGCCAAGGACAGACAGTCTCCTACGAGCAGTACTTC. It yields the protein CASSQGQTVSYEQYF.

The CDR3 is CASSSTPGLQETQYF. CDR3 sequence (DNA): TGTGCCAGCAGCTCCACTCCGGGACTTCAGGAGACCCAGTACTTC. This sequence joins TRBV7-2 and TRBJ2-5, with D possibly matching TRBD2 (6 bases). CDR3 length: 15 amino acids. Trimming took off 4 bases at V and 5 bases at J, with 17 bases between the two ends. Germline assignment: CDR1 SGHTA and CDR2 FQGNSA. Supplemented by reference TRBV7-2 and TRBJ2-5, the full variable domain reads GAGVSQSPSNKVTEKGKDVELRCDPISGHTALYWYRQSLGQGLEFLIYFQGNSAPDKSGLPSDRFSAERTGGSVSTLTIQRTQQEDSAVYLCASSSTPGLQETQYFGPGTRLLVL.

The V call is TRBV14, the J call TRBJ2-1; 10 bases are shared with TRBD2. CDR3 length: 18 residues. Germline loops: CDR1 SGHDN, CDR2 FVKESK. Trimming at V came to 3 bases and at J to 9 bases, leaving 17 bases not matched to a gene. This CDR3 is CASSQGRASGSIYVEQFF. For the CDR3, the DNA is TGTGCCAGCAGCCAGGGCAGGGCTAGCGGGAGTATATACGTTGAGCAGTTCTTC. The full variable domain, with the rest looked up from reference TRBV14 and TRBJ2-1, is EAGVTQFPSHSVIEKGQTVTLRCDPISGHDNLYWYRRVMGKEIKFLLHFVKESKQDESGMPNNRFLAERTGGTYSTLKVQPAELEDSGVYFCASSQGRASGSIYVEQFFGPGTRLTVL.

The rearrangement uses TRBV5-6 and TRBJ2-5; D perhaps matches TRBD2 (5 bases). Trimming took 2 bases from V and 9 from J, leaving 14 bases between them. The CDR3 loop spans 13 amino acids. Per germline, CDR1 SGHDT and CDR2 YYEEEE. The CDR3: CASSLPDSVSQYF. CDR3 DNA sequence: TGTGCCAGCAGCTTACCGGATAGCGTGTCCCAGTACTTC.